This T cell receptor beta chain was sequenced in a study of OX40 agonist ivuxolimab in advanced cancers. Generated by immunoSEQ multiplex PCR, the TCRdb table keeps only in-frame clones and is missing some. Among more than 10,000 clones listed, 65% to 85% were seen once. Germline loops: CDR1 ENHRY, CDR2 SYGVKD. Trimming took off 0 bases at V and 6 bases at J, with 9 bases between the two ends. CDR3 length: 13 amino acids. This sample comprised CD4+ or CD8+ T cells sorted from blood, obtained in a trial of the OX40 agonist ivuxolimab. The chain recombines TRBV10-3 with TRBJ2-7, with D possibly being TRBD2 (6 bases). The TCR sequence derives from an adult with an advanced solid tumor such as melanoma, head and neck, liver or kidney cancer. The CDR3 region has the DNA TGTGCCATCAGTGAGTCGGGACTTCCCGAGCAGTACTTC. Its protein is CAISESGLPEQYF.